Below, 5 T cell receptor beta chains from the same sample are listed, as sequenced in a study of CD4 T cells in relation to SARS-CoV-2 and coronaviruses. TCRdb's copy holds only in-frame clones and misses some; the assay was immunoSEQ multiplex PCR. Altogether about 18,000 clones are present, approximately 82% being singletons, with the ten largest covering around 20%. The unexposed donors gave CD4+ T cells in about 2011-2018, prior to COVID-19. The cells were cultured for approximately 10 days before CD4+ T cells were isolated. No antigens are known for them. Sample: CD4+ T cells from PBMCs, cultured in vitro. The receptors here all came from a human donor in good health.

The CDR3: CASSPPTQTGPGRMRTQYF. The CDR3 bases are TGTGCCAGCTCACCCCCCACACAGACAGGGCCTGGGCGAATGCGTACGCAGTATTTT. V and J are TRBV18 and TRBJ2-3, with 7 bases identical to TRBD1. The CDR3 runs to 19 residues. Looked up from germline, CDR1 is KGHSH and CDR2 is LQKENI. V shed 3 bases, J shed 8 bases, and the junction held 23 bases outside the gene matches.

The chain is built from TRBV19 and TRBJ1-2; D is undetermined. Trimming removed 3 bases from V and 1 base from J, with 9 bases in between. CDR1 and CDR2 from the germline V gene are LNHDA and SQIVND (reference sequence). CDR3 length: 14 residues. The CDR3 DNA follows: TGTGCCAGTAGTATCGGGAAGTTTAACTATGGCTACACCTTC. This translates into CASSIGKFNYGYTF.

The chain recombines TRBV5-1 with TRBJ1-2; D is uncertain. Trimming took off 0 bases at V and 6 bases at J, with 12 bases between the two ends. The CDR3 covers 14 residues. Germline CDR1 is SGHRS and CDR2 is YFSETQ. The DNA for the CDR3 is TGCGCCAGCAGCTTGGGCTCGGACGGTCATGGCTACACCTTC. Translation gives CASSLGSDGHGYTF.

The chain joins TRBV7-9 to TRBJ2-1, with TRBD2 matching 8 bases. The CDR3 is 15 residues long. Losses at the gene ends were 5 bases for V and 9 bases for J; bases not matched to a gene: 12. CDR1 is SEHNR, CDR2 FQNEAQ, per germline (reference sequence). DNA of the CDR3: TGTGCCAGCAGCCCGCCGGGACTAGAAGCAGGTGAGCAGTTCTTC. It specifies CASSPPGLEAGEQFF.

This clone has just one count. The chain has TRBV19 and TRBJ1-1; 7 positions match TRBD1. Germline-derived CDR1 and CDR2 are LNHDA and SQIVND (reference sequence). The ends lost 3 bases at V and 1 base at J; junction bases unmatched: 2. The length of the CDR3 is 14 residues. The CDR3 DNA follows: TGTGCCAGTAGTATCGGGACAGAGAACACTGAAGCTTTCTTT. Protein product: CASSIGTENTEAFF.